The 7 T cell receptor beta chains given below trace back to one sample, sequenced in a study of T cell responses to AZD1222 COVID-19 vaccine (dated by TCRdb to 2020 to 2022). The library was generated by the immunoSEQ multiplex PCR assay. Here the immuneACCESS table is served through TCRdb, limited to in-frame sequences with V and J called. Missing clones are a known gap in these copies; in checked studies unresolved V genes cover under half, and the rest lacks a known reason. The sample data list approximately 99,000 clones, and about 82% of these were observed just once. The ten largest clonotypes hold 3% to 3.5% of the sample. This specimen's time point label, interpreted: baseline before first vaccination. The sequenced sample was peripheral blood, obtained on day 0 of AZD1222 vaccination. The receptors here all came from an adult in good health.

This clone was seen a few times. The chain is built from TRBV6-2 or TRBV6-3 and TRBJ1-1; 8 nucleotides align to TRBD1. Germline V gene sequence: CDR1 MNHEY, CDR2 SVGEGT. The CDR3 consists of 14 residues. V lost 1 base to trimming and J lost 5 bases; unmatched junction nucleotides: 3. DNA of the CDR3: TGTGCCAGCAGTTACTACAGGGGGGGAACTGAAGCTTTCTTT. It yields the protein CASSYYRGGTEAFF.

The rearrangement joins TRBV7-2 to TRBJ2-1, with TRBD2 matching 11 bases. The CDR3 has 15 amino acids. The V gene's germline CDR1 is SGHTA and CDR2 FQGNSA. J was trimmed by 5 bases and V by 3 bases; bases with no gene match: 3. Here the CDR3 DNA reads TGTGCCAGCAGCTTGACTAGCGGGGTCGACAATGAGCAGTTCTTC. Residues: CASSLTSGVDNEQFF.

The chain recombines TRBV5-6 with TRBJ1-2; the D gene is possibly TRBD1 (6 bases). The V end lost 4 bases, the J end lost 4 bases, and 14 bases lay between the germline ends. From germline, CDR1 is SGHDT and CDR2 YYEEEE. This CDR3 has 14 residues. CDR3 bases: TGTGCCAGCAGCACCATCGGGGGCTCCTATGGCTACACCTTC. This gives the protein CASSTIGGSYGYTF.

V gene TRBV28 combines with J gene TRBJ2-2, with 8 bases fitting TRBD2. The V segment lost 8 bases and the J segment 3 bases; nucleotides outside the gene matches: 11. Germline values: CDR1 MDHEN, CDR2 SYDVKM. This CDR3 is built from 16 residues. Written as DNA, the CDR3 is TGTGCCAGCGGCCCGGGAGGGTTGGGGTACACCGGGGAGCTGTTTTTT. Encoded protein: CASGPGGLGYTGELFF.

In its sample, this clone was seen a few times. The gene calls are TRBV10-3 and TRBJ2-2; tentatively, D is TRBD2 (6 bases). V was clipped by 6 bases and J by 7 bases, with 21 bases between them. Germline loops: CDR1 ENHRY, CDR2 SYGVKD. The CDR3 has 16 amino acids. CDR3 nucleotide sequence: TGTGCCATCAGCCGGGCAGCGGGCACCGGGAACGGGGAGCTGTTTTTT. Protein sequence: CAISRAAGTGNGELFF.

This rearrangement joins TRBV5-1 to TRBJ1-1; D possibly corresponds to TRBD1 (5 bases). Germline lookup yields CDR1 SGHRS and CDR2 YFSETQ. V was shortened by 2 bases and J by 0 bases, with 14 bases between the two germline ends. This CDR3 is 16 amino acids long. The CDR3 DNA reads TGCGCCAGCAGCTTATGGACATCGGACGTGAACACTGAAGCTTTCTTT. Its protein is CASSLWTSDVNTEAFF.

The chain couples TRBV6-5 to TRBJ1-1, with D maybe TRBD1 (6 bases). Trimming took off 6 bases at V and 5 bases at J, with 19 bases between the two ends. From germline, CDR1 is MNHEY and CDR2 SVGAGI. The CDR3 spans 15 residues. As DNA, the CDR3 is TGTGCCAGCAGCCTCGATTTGGGGGCTGAGACTGAAGCTTTCTTT. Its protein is CASSLDLGAETEAFF.